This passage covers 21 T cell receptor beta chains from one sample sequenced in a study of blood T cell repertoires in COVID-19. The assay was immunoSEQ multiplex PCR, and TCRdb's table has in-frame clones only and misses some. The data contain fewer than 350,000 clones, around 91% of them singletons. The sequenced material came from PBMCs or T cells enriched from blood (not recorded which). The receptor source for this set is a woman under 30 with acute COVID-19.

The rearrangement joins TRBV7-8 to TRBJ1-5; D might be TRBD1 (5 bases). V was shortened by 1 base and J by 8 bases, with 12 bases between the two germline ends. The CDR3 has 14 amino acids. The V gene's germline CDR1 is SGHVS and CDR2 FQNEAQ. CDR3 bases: TGTGCCAGCAGCTTAGTGCGGGGGGGAGAGCCCCAGCATTTT. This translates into CASSLVRGGEPQHF.

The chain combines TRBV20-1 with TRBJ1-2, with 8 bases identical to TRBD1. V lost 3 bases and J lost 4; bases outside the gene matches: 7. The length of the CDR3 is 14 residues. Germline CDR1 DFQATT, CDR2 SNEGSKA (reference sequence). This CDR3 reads CSASPGTGFYGYTF. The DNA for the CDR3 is TGCAGTGCTAGTCCCGGGACAGGTTTCTATGGCTACACCTTC.

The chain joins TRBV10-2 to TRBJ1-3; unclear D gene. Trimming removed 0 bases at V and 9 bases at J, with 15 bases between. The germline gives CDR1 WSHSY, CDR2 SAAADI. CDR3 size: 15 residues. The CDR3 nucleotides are TGCGCCAGCAGTGAGTCCGTAGGCCTAGTCCGCACCATATATTTT. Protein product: CASSESVGLVRTIYF.

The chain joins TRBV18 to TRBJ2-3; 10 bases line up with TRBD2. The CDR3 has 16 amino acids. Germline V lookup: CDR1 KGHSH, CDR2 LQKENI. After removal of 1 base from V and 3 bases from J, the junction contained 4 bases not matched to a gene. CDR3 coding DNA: TGTGCCAGCTCACCACGTCTAGCGGGAGTAACAGATACGCAGTATTTT. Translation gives CASSPRLAGVTDTQYF. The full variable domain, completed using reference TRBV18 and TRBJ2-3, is NAGVMQNPRHLVRRRGQEARLRCSPMKGHSHVYWYRQLPEEGLKFMVYLQKENIIDESGMPKERFSAEFPKEGPSILRIQQVVRGDSAAYFCASSPRLAGVTDTQYFGPGTRLTVL.

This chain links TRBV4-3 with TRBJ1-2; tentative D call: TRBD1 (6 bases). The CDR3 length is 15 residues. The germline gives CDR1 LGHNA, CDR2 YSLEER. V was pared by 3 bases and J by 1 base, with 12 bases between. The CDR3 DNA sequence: TGCGCCAGCAGCCAGGAGACAGGCAATAACTATGGCTACACCTTC. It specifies CASSQETGNNYGYTF.

Written as DNA, the CDR3 is TGTGCCAGCAGCCTAGGGACTAGCGGGAGGAGGAGCAAGCCCCACCCCTACGAGCAGTACTTC. Encoded protein: CASSLGTSGRRSKPHPYEQYF. This chain uses TRBV14 with TRBJ2-7; 15 positions agree with TRBD2. The trim removed 4 bases at V and 2 bases at J, leaving 18 bases unmatched. This CDR3 comprises 21 residues. CDR1 and CDR2 (germline): SGHDN, FVKESK.

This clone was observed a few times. Written as DNA, the CDR3 is TGCGCCAGCAGCCAAGTGGACTTAATCACCTACAATGAGCAGTTCTTC. This gives the protein CASSQVDLITYNEQFF. This chain links TRBV4-1 with TRBJ2-1; TRBD2 is a possible D gene (5 bases). The germline V gene encodes CDR1 MGHRA and CDR2 YSYEKL. The CDR3 runs 16 residues. The V end was cut by 1 base, the J end by 2 bases, with 12 bases between.

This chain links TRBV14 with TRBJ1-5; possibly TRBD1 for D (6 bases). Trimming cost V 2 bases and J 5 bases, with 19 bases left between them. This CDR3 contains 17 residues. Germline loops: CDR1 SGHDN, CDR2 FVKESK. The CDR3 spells CASSQRYMQGNDQPQHF. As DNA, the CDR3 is TGTGCCAGCAGCCAACGTTATATGCAGGGGAACGATCAGCCCCAGCATTTT.

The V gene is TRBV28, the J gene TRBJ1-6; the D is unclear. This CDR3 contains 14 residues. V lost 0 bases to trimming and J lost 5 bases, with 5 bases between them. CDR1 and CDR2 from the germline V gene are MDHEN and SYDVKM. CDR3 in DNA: TGTGCCAGCAGTTTATGGAGTAATAATTCACCCCTCCACTTT. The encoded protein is CASSLWSNNSPLHF.

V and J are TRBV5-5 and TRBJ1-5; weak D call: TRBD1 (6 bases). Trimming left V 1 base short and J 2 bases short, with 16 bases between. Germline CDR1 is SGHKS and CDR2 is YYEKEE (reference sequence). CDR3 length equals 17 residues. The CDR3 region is CASSLMAGAGGNQPQHF. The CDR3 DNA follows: TGTGCCAGCAGCTTGATGGCAGGGGCTGGAGGCAATCAGCCCCAGCATTTT.

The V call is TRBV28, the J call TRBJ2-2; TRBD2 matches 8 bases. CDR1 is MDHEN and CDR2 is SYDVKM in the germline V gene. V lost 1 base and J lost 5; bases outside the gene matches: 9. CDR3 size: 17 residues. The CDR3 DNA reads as TGTGCCAGCAGTTTATACCGGGAGGGCCATGAGACCGGGGAGCTGTTTTTT. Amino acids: CASSLYREGHETGELFF.

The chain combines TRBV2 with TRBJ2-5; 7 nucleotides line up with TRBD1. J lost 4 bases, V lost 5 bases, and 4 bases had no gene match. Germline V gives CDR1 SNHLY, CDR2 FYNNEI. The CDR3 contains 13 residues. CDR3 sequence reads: CASSKTGIETQYF. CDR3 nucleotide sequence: TGTGCCAGCAGTAAGACAGGGATAGAGACCCAGTACTTC.

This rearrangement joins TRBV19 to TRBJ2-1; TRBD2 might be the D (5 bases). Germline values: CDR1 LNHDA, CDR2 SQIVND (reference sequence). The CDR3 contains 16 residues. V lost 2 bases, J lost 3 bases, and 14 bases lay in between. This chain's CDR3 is CASSIILASIYNEQFF. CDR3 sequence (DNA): TGTGCCAGTAGTATAATATTAGCGTCGATCTACAATGAGCAGTTCTTC.

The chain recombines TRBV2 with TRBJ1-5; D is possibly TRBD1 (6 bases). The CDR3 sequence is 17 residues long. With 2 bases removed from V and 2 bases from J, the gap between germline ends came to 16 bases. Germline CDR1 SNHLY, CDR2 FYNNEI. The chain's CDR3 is CASSEKWGGSGNQPQHF. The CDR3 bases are TGTGCCAGCAGTGAAAAATGGGGGGGCTCAGGCAATCAGCCCCAGCATTTT.

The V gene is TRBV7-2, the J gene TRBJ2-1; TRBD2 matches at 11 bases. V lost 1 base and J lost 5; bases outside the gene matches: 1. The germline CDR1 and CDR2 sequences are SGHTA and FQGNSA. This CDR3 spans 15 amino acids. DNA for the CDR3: TGTGCCAGCAGCTTAGAACTAGCGGGGGACAATGAGCAGTTCTTC. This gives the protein CASSLELAGDNEQFF.

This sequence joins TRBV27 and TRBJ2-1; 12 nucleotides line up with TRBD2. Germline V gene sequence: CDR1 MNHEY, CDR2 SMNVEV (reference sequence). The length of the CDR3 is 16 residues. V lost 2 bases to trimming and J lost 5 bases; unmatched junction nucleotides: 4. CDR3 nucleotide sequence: TGTGCCAGCAGTTTAGGGACTAGCGGGCTGAACAATGAGCAGTTCTTC. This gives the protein CASSLGTSGLNNEQFF.

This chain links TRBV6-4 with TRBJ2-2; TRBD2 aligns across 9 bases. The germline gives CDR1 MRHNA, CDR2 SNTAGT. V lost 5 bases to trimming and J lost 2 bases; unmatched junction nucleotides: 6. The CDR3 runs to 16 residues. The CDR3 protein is CASSSQGLANTGELFF. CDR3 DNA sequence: TGTGCCAGCAGTTCTCAGGGACTAGCAAACACCGGGGAGCTGTTTTTT.

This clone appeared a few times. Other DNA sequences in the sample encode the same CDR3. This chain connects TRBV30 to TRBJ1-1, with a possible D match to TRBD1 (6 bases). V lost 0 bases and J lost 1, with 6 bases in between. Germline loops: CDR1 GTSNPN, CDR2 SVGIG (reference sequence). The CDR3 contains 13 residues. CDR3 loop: CAWSVQGNTEAFF. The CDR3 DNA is TGTGCCTGGAGTGTACAGGGGAACACTGAAGCTTTCTTT.

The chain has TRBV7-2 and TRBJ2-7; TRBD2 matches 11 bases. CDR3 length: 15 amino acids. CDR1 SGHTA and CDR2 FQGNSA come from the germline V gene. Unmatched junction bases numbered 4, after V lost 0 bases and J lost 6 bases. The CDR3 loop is CASSLALAGGGEQYF. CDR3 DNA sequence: TGTGCCAGCAGCTTAGCCCTAGCGGGAGGTGGCGAGCAGTACTTC.

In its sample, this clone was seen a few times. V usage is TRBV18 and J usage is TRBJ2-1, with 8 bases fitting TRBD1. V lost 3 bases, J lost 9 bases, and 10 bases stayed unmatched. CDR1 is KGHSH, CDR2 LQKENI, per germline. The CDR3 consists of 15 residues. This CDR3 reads CASSPTLDRAVEQFF. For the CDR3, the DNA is TGTGCCAGCTCACCCACACTGGACAGGGCTGTTGAGCAGTTCTTC.

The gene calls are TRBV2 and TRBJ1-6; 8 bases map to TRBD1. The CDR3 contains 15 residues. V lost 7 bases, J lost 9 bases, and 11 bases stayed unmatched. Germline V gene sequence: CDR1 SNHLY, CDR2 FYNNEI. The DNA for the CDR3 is TGTGCCAGCAACTTGGACAGGGTGTCGGGTTCACCCCTCCACTTT. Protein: CASNLDRVSGSPLHF.